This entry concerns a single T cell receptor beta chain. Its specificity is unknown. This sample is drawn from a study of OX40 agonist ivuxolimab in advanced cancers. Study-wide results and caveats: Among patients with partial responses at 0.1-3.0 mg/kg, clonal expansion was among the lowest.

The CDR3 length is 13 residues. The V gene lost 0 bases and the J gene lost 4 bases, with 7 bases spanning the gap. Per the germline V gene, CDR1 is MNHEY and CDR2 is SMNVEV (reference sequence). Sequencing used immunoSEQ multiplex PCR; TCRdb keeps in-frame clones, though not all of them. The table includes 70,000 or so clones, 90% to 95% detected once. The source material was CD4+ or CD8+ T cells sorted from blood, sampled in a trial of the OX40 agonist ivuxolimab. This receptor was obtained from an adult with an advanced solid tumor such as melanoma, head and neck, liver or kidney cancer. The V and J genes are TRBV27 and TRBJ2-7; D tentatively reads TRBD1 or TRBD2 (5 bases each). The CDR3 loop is CASSLSGDYEQYF. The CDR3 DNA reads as TGTGCCAGCAGTTTATCGGGGGATTACGAGCAGTACTTC.